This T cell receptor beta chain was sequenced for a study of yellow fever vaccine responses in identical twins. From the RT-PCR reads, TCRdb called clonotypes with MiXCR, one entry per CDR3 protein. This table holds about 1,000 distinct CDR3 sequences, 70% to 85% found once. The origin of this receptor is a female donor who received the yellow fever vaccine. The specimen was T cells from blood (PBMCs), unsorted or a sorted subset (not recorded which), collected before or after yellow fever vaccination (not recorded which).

Here the CDR3 reads CASSTVVTDTQYF. The CDR3 DNA sequence: TGTGCCAGTAGTACCGTCGTCACGGATACGCAGTATTTT. This chain connects TRBV19 to TRBJ2-3; D gene uncertain. CDR3 size: 13 residues. V was clipped by 4 bases and J by 6 bases, with 11 bases between them. Germline loops: CDR1 LNHDA, CDR2 SQIVND (reference sequence).